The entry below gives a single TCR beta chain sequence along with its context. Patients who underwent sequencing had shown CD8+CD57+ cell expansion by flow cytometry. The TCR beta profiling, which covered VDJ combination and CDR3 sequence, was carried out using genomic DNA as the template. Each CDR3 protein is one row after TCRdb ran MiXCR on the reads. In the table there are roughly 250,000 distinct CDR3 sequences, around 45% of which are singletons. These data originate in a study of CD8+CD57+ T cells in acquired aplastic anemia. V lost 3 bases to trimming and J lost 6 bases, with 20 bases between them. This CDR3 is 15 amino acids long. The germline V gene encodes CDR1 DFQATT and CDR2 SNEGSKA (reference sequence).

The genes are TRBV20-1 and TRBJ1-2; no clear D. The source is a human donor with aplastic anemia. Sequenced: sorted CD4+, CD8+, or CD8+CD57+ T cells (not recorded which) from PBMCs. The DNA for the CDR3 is TGCAGTGCTAGTCGTGACGGACCTGAGGTCCATGGCTACACCTTC. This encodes CSASRDGPEVHGYTF.